A selection of T cell receptor beta chains follows, all from one sample in a study of blood T cell repertoires in COVID-19. Sequencing used immunoSEQ multiplex PCR; TCRdb keeps in-frame clones, though not all of them. The table has about 480,000 clones, roughly 88% seen once. Sequences were obtained from PBMCs or T cells enriched from blood (not recorded which). Receptors originate from a woman aged 40 to 50 who had recovered from COVID-19. Both conserved end residues are part of each CDR3. A D gene is named only where the DNA matches it firmly.

>TRBV4-2|TRBD1|TRBJ1-4
TGTGCCAGCAGCCAAGATCCCCAGAGGACAGGGGGGGATGAAAAACTGTTTTTT
CASSQDPQRTGGDEKLFF
>TRBV10-3|NA|TRBJ2-5
TGTGCCATCAGTGAGGGGGCTAGATCAGAGACCCAGTACTTC
CAISEGARSETQYF
>TRBV10-1|NA|TRBJ1-1
TGCGCCAGCAGTGAGTCGCCGGGGAACACTGAAGCTTTCTTT
CASSESPGNTEAFF
>TRBV19|NA|TRBJ2-1
TGTGCCAGTAGTATCTACTCCAACAATGAGCAGTTCTTC
CASSIYSNNEQFF
>TRBV23-1|NA|TRBJ1-2
TGCGCCAGCAGTCAATCGCAGTTCTACAGACGGCTCTATGGCTACACCTTC
CASSQSQFYRRLYGYTF
>TRBV12-5|TRBD2|TRBJ2-7
TGTGCTAGTGGTTCCGGGAGGCCTTGGGGTGAGCAGTACTTC
CASGSGRPWGEQYF
>TRBV21-1|NA|TRBJ2-1
TGTGCCAGCAGCAAAGAGGGGGAGACAGGGAGCTACAATGAGCAGTTCTTC
CASSKEGETGSYNEQFF
>TRBV15|NA|TRBJ2-2
TGTGCCACCAGCAGAGATTGGACCGGGACTTCTTTCGGCGGGGAGCTGTTTTTT
CATSRDWTGTSFGGELFF
>TRBV12-3/TRBV12-4|NA|TRBJ1-3
TGTGCCAGCAGCCCGTCTGGAAACACCATATATTTT
CASSPSGNTIYF
>TRBV7-2|NA|TRBJ2-5
TGTGCCAGCCGAAGTGCGGGGTCCAGAGAGACCCAGTACTTC
CASRSAGSRETQYF
>TRBV5-6|NA|TRBJ1-2
TGTGCCAGCAGCTTCTCCAGGGCAAACTATGGCTACACCTTC
CASSFSRANYGYTF
>TRBV7-9|TRBD1|TRBJ1-1
TGTGCCAGCAGCCGGGATCAGGGGGCGACTGAAGCTTTCTTT
CASSRDQGATEAFF
>TRBV4-3|NA|TRBJ1-1
TGCGCCAGCAGCCAAGATCACGCAGGGGATGCTGAAGCTTTCTTT
CASSQDHAGDAEAFF
>TRBV2|TRBD2|TRBJ2-2
TGTGCCAGCAGTGAGGAACTAGCGGGAGGGTACACCGGGGAGCTGTTTTTT
CASSEELAGGYTGELFF
>TRBV11-2|NA|TRBJ1-4
TGTGCCAGCAGCTTAGAATACAGGGCTAATGAAAAACTGTTTTTT
CASSLEYRANEKLFF
>TRBV7-2|NA|TRBJ1-1
TGTGCCAGCAGCTTCTCAGGAGGGGTGAACACTGAAGCTTTCTTT
CASSFSGGVNTEAFF
>TRBV7-8|NA|TRBJ2-2
TGTGCCAGCAGCTCCGGTTGGAGTACCGGGGAGCTGTTTTTT
CASSSGWSTGELFF
>TRBV18|NA|TRBJ1-1
TGTGCCAGCCTATCGGGGACTGAAGCTTTCTTT
CASLSGTEAFF
>TRBV11-2|TRBD2|TRBJ2-3
TGTGCCAGCAGCTTAATGGCGGGAGGGCGGAATACGCAGTATTTT
CASSLMAGGRNTQYF
>TRBV7-7|TRBD1|TRBJ2-5
TGTGCCAGCAGCACTAATGGACAGGGGAGAGGAGAGACCCAGTACTTC
CASSTNGQGRGETQYF
>TRBV4-3|NA|TRBJ2-5
TGCGCCAGCAGCCAACACCTCACAGGGTACCAAGAGACCCAGTACTTC
CASSQHLTGYQETQYF
>TRBV25-1|TRBD2|TRBJ2-7
TGTGCCAGCGGGAGCGGGGGCGAGCAGTACTTC
CASGSGGEQYF